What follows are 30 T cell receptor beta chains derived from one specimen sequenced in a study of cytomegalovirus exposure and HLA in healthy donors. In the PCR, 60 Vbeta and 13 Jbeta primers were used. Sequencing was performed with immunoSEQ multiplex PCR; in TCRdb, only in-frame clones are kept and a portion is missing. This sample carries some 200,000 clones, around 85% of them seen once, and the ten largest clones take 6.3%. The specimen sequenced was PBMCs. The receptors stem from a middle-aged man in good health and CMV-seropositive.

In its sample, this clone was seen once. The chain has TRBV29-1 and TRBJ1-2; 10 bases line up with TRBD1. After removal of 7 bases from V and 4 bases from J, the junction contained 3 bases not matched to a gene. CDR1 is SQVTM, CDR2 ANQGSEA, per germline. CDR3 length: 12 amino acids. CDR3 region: CSGGDRGYGYTF. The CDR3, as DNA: TGCAGCGGGGGGGACAGGGGCTATGGCTACACCTTC.

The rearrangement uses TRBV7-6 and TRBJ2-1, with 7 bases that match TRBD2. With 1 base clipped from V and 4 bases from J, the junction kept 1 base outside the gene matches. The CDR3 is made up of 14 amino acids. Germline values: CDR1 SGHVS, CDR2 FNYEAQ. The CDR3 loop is CASSLGGGYNEQFF. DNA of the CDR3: TGTGCCAGCAGCTTAGGGGGGGGTTACAATGAGCAGTTCTTC.

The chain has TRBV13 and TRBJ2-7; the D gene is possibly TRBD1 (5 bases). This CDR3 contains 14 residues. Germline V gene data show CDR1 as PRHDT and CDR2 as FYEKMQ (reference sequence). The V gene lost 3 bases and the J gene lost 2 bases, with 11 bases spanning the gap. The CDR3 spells CASSFVQGTYEQYF. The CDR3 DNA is TGTGCCAGCAGCTTTGTCCAGGGAACCTACGAGCAGTACTTC.

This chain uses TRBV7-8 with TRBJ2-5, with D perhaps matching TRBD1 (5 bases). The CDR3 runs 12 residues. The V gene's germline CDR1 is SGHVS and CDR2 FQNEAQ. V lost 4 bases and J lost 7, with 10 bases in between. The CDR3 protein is CASSSRVGTQYF. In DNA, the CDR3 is TGTGCCAGCAGCTCCAGGGTTGGGACCCAGTACTTC.

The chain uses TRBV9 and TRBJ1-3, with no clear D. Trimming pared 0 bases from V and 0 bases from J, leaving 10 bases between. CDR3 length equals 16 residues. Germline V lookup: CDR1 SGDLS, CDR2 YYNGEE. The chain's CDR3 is CASSVGDIGSGNTIYF. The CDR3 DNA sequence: TGTGCCAGCAGCGTAGGAGATATCGGCTCTGGAAACACCATATATTTT. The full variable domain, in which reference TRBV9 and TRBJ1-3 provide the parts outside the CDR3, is DSGVTQTPKHLITATGQRVTLRCSPRSGDLSVYWYQQSLDQGLQFLIQYYNGEERAKGNILERFSAQQFPDLHSELNLSSLELGDSALYFCASSVGDIGSGNTIYFGEGSWLTVV.

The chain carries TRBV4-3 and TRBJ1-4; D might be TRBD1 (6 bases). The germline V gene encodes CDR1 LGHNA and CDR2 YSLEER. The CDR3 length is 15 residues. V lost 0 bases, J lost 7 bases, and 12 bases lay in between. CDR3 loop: CASSQDLGAGEKLFF. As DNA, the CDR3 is TGCGCCAGCAGCCAAGATTTGGGGGCCGGTGAAAAACTGTTTTTT.

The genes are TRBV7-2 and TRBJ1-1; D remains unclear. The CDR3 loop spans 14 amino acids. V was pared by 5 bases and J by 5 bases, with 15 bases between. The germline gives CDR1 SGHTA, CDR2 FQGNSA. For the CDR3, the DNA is TGTGCCAGCAGCGCAAGCCTTTCGGGAACTGAAGCTTTCTTT. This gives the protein CASSASLSGTEAFF.

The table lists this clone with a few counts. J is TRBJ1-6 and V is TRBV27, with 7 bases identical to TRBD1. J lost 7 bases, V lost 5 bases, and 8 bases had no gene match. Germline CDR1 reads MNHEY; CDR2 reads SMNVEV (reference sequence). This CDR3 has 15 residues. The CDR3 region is CASSPPTGRNSPLHF. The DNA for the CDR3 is TGTGCCAGCAGTCCTCCGACAGGGCGGAATTCACCCCTCCACTTT.

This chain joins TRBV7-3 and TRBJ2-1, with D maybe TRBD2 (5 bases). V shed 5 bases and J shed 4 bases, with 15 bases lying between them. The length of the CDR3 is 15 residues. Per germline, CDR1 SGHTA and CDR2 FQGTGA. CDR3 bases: TGTGCCAGCAGCCAATCGAGACTACCATACAATGAGCAGTTCTTC. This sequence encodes CASSQSRLPYNEQFF.

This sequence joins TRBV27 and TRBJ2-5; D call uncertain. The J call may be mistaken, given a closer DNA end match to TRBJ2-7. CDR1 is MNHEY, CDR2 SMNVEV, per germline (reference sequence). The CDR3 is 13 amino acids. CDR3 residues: CASSPRGTYEQYF. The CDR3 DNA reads TGTGCCAGCAGCCCTCGAGGTACCTACGAGCAGTACTTC.

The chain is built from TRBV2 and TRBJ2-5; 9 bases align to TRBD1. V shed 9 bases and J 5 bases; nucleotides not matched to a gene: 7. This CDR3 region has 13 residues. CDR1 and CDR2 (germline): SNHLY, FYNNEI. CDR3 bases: TGTGCCAGAGGGACAGGGCAAGGGGAGACCCAGTACTTC. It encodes CARGTGQGETQYF. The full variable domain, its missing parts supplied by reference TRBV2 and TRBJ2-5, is EPEVTQTPSHQVTQMGQEVILRCVPISNHLYFYWYRQILGQKVEFLVSFYNNEISEKSEIFDDQFSVERPDGSNFTLKIRSTKLEDSAMYFCARGTGQGETQYFGPGTRLLVL.

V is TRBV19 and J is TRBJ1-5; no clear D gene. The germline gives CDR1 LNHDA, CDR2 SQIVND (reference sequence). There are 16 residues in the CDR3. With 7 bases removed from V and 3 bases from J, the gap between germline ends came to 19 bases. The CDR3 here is CASTPPGNTLNQPQHF. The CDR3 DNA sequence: TGTGCCAGTACCCCCCCCGGGAATACCCTCAATCAGCCCCAGCATTTT.

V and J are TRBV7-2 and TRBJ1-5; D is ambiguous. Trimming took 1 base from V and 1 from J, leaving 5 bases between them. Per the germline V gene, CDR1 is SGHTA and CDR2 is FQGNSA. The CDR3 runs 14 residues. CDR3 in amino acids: CASSLGLSNQPQHF. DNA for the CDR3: TGTGCCAGCAGCTTAGGGCTCAGCAATCAGCCCCAGCATTTT.

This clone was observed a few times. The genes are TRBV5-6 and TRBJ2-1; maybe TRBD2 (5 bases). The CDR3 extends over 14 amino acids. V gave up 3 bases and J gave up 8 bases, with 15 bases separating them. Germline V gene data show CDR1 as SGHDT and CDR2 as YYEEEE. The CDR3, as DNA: TGTGCCAGCAGCTCTGAGGGAGTTCACCATGAGCAGTTCTTC. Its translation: CASSSEGVHHEQFF.

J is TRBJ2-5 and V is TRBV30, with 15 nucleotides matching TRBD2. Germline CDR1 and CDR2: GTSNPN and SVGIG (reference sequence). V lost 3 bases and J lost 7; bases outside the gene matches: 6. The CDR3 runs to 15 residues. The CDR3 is CAWSGLAGGYRTQYF. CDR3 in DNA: TGTGCCTGGAGCGGACTAGCGGGGGGGTATAGGACCCAGTACTTC.

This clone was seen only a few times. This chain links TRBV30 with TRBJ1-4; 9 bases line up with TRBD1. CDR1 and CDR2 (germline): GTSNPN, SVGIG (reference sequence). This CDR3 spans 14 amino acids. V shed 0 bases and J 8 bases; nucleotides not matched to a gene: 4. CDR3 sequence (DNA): TGTGCCTGGAGTGTACAGGGGGCTGCCGAAAAACTGTTTTTT. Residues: CAWSVQGAAEKLFF.

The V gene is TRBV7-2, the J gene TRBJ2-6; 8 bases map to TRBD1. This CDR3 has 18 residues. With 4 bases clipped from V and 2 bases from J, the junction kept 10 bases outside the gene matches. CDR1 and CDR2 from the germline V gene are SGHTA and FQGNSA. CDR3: CASSSPDRAEAGANVLTF. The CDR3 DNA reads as TGTGCCAGCAGCTCCCCGGACAGGGCCGAGGCTGGGGCCAACGTCCTGACTTTC.

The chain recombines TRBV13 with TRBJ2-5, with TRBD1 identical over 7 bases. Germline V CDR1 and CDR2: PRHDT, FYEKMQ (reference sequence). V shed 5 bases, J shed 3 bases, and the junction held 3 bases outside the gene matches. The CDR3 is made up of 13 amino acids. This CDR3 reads CASSLDREETQYF. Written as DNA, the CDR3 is TGTGCCAGCAGCCTAGACAGGGAAGAGACCCAGTACTTC.

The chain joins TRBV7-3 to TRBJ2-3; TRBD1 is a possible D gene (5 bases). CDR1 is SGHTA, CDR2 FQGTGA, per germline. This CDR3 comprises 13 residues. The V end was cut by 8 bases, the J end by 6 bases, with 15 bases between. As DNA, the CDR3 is TGTGCCAGCGGGGCCGCGGCTGGGGATACGCAGTATTTT. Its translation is CASGAAAGDTQYF.

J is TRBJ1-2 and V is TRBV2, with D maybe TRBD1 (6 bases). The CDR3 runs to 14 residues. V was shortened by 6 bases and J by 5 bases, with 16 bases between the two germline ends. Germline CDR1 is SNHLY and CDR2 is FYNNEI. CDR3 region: CASRVAGGRYGYTF. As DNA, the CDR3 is TGTGCCAGCAGAGTTGCGGGGGGGCGGTATGGCTACACCTTC.

The chain's CDR3 is CASSSSGAKGDTQYF. CDR3 coding DNA: TGTGCCAGCAGCTCTAGCGGGGCCAAGGGAGATACGCAGTATTTT. The chain is built from TRBV7-3 and TRBJ2-3; 9 bases map to TRBD2. This CDR3 is 15 amino acids long. The V gene end was trimmed by 4 bases and the J gene end by 5 bases; junction bases not matched to a gene: 7. CDR1 and CDR2 from the germline V gene are SGHTA and FQGTGA.

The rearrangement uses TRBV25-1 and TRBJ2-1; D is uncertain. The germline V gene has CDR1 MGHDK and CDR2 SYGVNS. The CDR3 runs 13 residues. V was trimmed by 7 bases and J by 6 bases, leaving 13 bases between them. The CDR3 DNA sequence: TGTGCCAGCATATCAAGTGGGCCCAATGAGCAGTTCTTC. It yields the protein CASISSGPNEQFF. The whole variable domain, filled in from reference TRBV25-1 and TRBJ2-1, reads EADIYQTPRYLVIGTGKKITLECSQTMGHDKMYWYQQDPGMELHLIHYSYGVNSTEKGDLSSESTVSRIRTEHFPLTLESARPSHTSQYLCASISSGPNEQFFGPGTRLTVL.

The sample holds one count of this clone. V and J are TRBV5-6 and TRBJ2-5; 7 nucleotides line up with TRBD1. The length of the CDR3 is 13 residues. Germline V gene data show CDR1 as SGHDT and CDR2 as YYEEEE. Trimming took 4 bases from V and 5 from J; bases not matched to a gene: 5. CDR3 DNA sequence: TGTGCCAGCAGCAAAGACAGGGCGGAGACCCAGTACTTC. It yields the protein CASSKDRAETQYF.

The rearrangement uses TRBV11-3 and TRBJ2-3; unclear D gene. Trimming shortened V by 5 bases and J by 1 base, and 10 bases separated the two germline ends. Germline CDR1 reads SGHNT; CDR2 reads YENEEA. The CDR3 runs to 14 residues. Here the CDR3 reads CASSPTRGTDTQYF. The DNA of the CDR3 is TGTGCCAGCAGCCCCACGAGAGGCACAGATACGCAGTATTTT.

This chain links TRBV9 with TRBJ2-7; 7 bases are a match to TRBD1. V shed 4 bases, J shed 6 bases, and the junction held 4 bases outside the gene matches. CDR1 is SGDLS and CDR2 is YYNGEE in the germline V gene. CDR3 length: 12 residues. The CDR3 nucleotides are TGTGCCAGCAGCAAAACAGGGGTCGAGCAGTACTTC. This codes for CASSKTGVEQYF.

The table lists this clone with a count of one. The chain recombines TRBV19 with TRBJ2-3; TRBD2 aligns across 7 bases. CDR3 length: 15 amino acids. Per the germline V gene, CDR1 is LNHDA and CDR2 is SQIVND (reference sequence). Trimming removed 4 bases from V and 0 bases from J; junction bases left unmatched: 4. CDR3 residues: CASSTLAASTDTQYF. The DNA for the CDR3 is TGTGCCAGTAGTACTCTAGCGGCTAGCACAGATACGCAGTATTTT.

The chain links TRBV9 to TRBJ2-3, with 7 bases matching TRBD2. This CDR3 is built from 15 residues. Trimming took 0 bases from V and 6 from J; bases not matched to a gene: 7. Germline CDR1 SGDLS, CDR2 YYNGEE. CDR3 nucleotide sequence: TGTGCCAGCAGCGTAGAAATAGCGGGCTGGGATACGCAGTATTTT. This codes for CASSVEIAGWDTQYF.

The CDR3 loop is CASSYSGSLSYEQYF. The CDR3 DNA reads as TGTGCCAGCAGTTACTCGGGCAGCCTATCCTACGAGCAGTACTTC. The genes are TRBV6-5 and TRBJ2-5, with D unresolved. The J call may be in error: the DNA end matches TRBJ2-7 better. CDR1 and CDR2 (germline): MNHEY, SVGAGI. The CDR3 runs to 15 residues.

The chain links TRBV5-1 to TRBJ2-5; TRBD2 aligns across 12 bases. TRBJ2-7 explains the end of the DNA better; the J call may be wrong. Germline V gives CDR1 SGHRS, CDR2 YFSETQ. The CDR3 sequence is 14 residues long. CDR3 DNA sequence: TGCGCCAGCAGCTTCGGGACTAGCGGGCTCGAGCAGTACTTC. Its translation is CASSFGTSGLEQYF.

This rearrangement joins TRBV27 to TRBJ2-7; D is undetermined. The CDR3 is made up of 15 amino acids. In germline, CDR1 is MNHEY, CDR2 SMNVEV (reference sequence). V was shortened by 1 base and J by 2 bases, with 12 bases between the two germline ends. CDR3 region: CASSLFRVSPYEQYF. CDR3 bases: TGTGCCAGCAGTTTATTCCGGGTTTCGCCCTACGAGCAGTACTTC.